Listed below are T cell receptor beta chains from one sample, sequenced in a study of blood T cells in healthy people across ages. Via MiXCR, TCRdb re-called the 5' RACE reads, giving one row per CDR3 protein. The data show about 720,000 distinct CDR3 sequences, with around a fifth seen just once and around 21% held by the top ten. The sample taken for sequencing was blood. These receptors were obtained from a man between 65 and 80 years old in good health. The CDR3 runs from the conserved cysteine through the conserved F or W. Each record gives: CDR3 protein, CDR3 DNA, V gene, clone size, J gene, D gene. The D gene is left open where the match is weak. Size tells how often a clone was seen (once, few, many) or the class of an expanded clone, and some rows leave it out.

CDR3 protein: CASSESQGLSTEAFF
CDR3 DNA: TGTGCCAGCAGTGAATCACAGGGTTTGTCAACTGAAGCTTTCTTT
V gene: TRBV25-1
clone size: NA
J gene: TRBJ1-1
D gene: NA

CDR3 protein: CASSTNSPGLAGTRELFF
CDR3 DNA: TGTGCCAGCAGTACAAACAGCCCGGGACTAGCGGGGACCCGGGAGCTGTTTTTT
V gene: TRBV12-3/TRBV12-4
clone size: NA
J gene: TRBJ2-2
D gene: TRBD2

CDR3 protein: CASSQEGIGTTDTQYF
CDR3 DNA: TGTGCCAGCAGCCAAGAGGGGATAGGGACCACAGATACGCAGTATTTT
V gene: TRBV3-1
clone size: NA
J gene: TRBJ2-3
D gene: NA

CDR3 protein: CASSYSDRGTDTQYF
CDR3 DNA: TGTGCCAGCAGTTACTCGGACAGGGGCACAGATACGCAGTATTTT
V gene: TRBV6-5
clone size: NA
J gene: TRBJ2-3
D gene: TRBD1

CDR3 protein: CASSLSLLGFLGQFF
CDR3 DNA: TGTGCCAGCAGCTTGAGCCTACTAGGCTTTTTGGGGCAGTTCTTC
V gene: TRBV5-5
clone size: many
J gene: TRBJ2-1
D gene: NA

CDR3 protein: CSASQINEKLFF
CDR3 DNA: TGCAGTGCTAGCCAGATTAATGAAAAGCTGTTTTTT
V gene: TRBV20-1
clone size: few
J gene: TRBJ1-4
D gene: NA

CDR3 protein: CASSLAMDGSRQYF
CDR3 DNA: TGCGCCAGCAGCTTGGCCATGGACGGTTCTCGCCAGTACTTC
V gene: TRBV5-1
clone size: few
J gene: TRBJ2-5
D gene: NA

CDR3 protein: CASSLWGTGVDTGELFF
CDR3 DNA: TGTGCCAGCAGTTTGTGGGGGACAGGGGTCGACACCGGGGAGCTGTTTTTT
V gene: TRBV27
clone size: once
J gene: TRBJ2-2
D gene: TRBD1

CDR3 protein: CAISDQDQGSGSPLHF
CDR3 DNA: TGTGCCATCAGTGACCAAGACCAGGGGTCAGGCTCACCCCTCCACTTT
V gene: TRBV10-3
clone size: NA
J gene: TRBJ1-6
D gene: NA

CDR3 protein: CASSLVGGMDYGYTF
CDR3 DNA: TGTGCCAGCAGCTTAGTTGGGGGAATGGACTATGGCTACACCTTC
V gene: TRBV11-2
clone size: NA
J gene: TRBJ1-2
D gene: NA

CDR3 protein: CASRGQGPEKLFF
CDR3 DNA: TGTGCCAGCAGGGGACAGGGGCCCGAAAAACTGTTTTTT
V gene: TRBV6-6
clone size: few
J gene: TRBJ1-4
D gene: TRBD1

CDR3 protein: CASSRQVGGTNEKLFF
CDR3 DNA: TGTGCCAGCAGCCGACAGGTTGGGGGGACTAATGAAAAACTGTTTTTT
V gene: TRBV3-1
clone size: NA
J gene: TRBJ1-4
D gene: NA

CDR3 protein: CASSLEAGVSYNEQFF
CDR3 DNA: TGTGCCAGCAGTTTAGAAGCGGGGGTCTCCTACAATGAGCAGTTCTTC
V gene: TRBV12-3/TRBV12-4
clone size: few
J gene: TRBJ2-1
D gene: TRBD2

CDR3 protein: CSARTNYGYTF
CDR3 DNA: TGCAGTGCTAGGACCAACTATGGCTACACCTTC
V gene: TRBV20-1
clone size: NA
J gene: TRBJ1-2
D gene: NA

CDR3 protein: CASRPRGRGIASRTGELFF
CDR3 DNA: TGTGCCAGCAGACCCCGCGGCAGGGGAATAGCGTCTCGCACCGGGGAGCTGTTTTTT
V gene: TRBV6-2/TRBV6-3
clone size: few
J gene: TRBJ2-2
D gene: NA

CDR3 protein: CASSQDTGVKNNEQFF
CDR3 DNA: TGCGCCAGCAGCCAAGATACGGGAGTGAAGAACAATGAGCAGTTCTTC
V gene: TRBV4-3
clone size: few
J gene: TRBJ2-1
D gene: NA

CDR3 protein: CASSRRTVPFSNQPQHF
CDR3 DNA: TGTGCCAGCAGCCGGCGGACCGTTCCTTTCAGCAATCAGCCCCAGCATTTT
V gene: TRBV6-2/TRBV6-3
clone size: few
J gene: TRBJ1-5
D gene: NA

CDR3 protein: CSARSGTSGPFSSRTQYF
CDR3 DNA: TGCAGTGCTAGATCTGGGACTAGCGGGCCTTTCTCCTCAAGGACCCAGTACTTC
V gene: TRBV20-1
clone size: NA
J gene: TRBJ2-5
D gene: TRBD2

CDR3 protein: CASSLALRNKYF
CDR3 DNA: TGTGCCAGCAGTTTAGCGCTTCGAAATAAGTACTTC
V gene: TRBV12-3/TRBV12-4
clone size: NA
J gene: TRBJ2-5
D gene: NA

CDR3 protein: CAIRADRGDDTQYF
CDR3 DNA: TGTGCCATCAGAGCGGACAGGGGCGATGATACGCAGTATTTT
V gene: TRBV10-3
clone size: few
J gene: TRBJ2-3
D gene: TRBD1

CDR3 protein: CASSYASRRWPQHF
CDR3 DNA: TGTGCCAGCAGTTACGCTTCCCGCAGGTGGCCCCAGCATTTT
V gene: TRBV6-5
clone size: NA
J gene: TRBJ1-5
D gene: NA

CDR3 protein: CSALKYTDTQYF
CDR3 DNA: TGCAGTGCCCTCAAATACACAGATACGCAGTATTTT
V gene: TRBV20-1
clone size: few
J gene: TRBJ2-3
D gene: NA

CDR3 protein: CSASSAGGNTGELFF
CDR3 DNA: TGCAGTGCTTCCTCAGCGGGAGGGAACACCGGGGAGCTGTTTTTT
V gene: TRBV20-1
clone size: few
J gene: TRBJ2-2
D gene: TRBD2

CDR3 protein: CASSAGGSQETQYF
CDR3 DNA: TGTGCCAGCAGCGCCGGCGGTAGTCAAGAGACCCAGTACTTC
V gene: TRBV11-1
clone size: NA
J gene: TRBJ2-5
D gene: NA

CDR3 protein: CASSSQGNQPQHF
CDR3 DNA: TGTGCCAGCAGCTCACAGGGGAATCAGCCCCAGCATTTT
V gene: TRBV12-3/TRBV12-4
clone size: many
J gene: TRBJ1-5
D gene: TRBD1

CDR3 protein: CASSFIGPLEAFF
CDR3 DNA: TGCGCCAGCAGCTTCATTGGTCCCCTAGAAGCTTTCTTT
V gene: TRBV5-1
clone size: few
J gene: TRBJ1-1
D gene: NA

CDR3 protein: CSVEGGGWDEQFF
CDR3 DNA: TGCAGCGTTGAAGGGGGTGGTTGGGATGAGCAGTTCTTC
V gene: TRBV29-1
clone size: NA
J gene: TRBJ2-1
D gene: NA

CDR3 protein: CSVGGHTADTQYF
CDR3 DNA: TGCAGCGTTGGAGGACACACGGCGGATACGCAGTATTTT
V gene: TRBV29-1
clone size: few
J gene: TRBJ2-3
D gene: NA

CDR3 protein: CASSPTPRETQYF
CDR3 DNA: TGTGCCAGCAGTCCTACCCCTCGAGAGACCCAGTACTTC
V gene: TRBV28
clone size: many
J gene: TRBJ2-5
D gene: NA

CDR3 protein: CSVASASKNIQYF
CDR3 DNA: TGCAGCGTTGCCAGCGCCTCCAAAAACATTCAGTACTTC
V gene: TRBV29-1
clone size: few
J gene: TRBJ2-4
D gene: NA

CDR3 protein: CASSFKGVQQYF
CDR3 DNA: TGTGCCAGCAGTTTTAAGGGGGTTCAGCAGTACTTC
V gene: TRBV28
clone size: NA
J gene: TRBJ2-7
D gene: NA

CDR3 protein: CASSTQGYQYF
CDR3 DNA: TGTGCCAGCAGTACTCAAGGGTATCAGTACTTC
V gene: TRBV6-2/TRBV6-3
clone size: few
J gene: TRBJ2-4
D gene: NA

CDR3 protein: CASSGGPGSTYNEQFF
CDR3 DNA: TGTGCCAGCAGCGGGGGTCCCGGATCGACCTACAATGAGCAGTTCTTC
V gene: TRBV7-9
clone size: few
J gene: TRBJ2-1
D gene: NA

CDR3 protein: CASGSPPEGYNEQFF
CDR3 DNA: TGTGCTAGTGGATCCCCCCCGGAGGGCTACAATGAGCAGTTCTTC
V gene: TRBV12-5
clone size: NA
J gene: TRBJ2-1
D gene: NA

CDR3 protein: CASRQGDVYGYTF
CDR3 DNA: TGTGCCAGCAGACAGGGTGACGTCTATGGCTACACCTTC
V gene: TRBV21-1
clone size: few
J gene: TRBJ1-2
D gene: NA

CDR3 protein: CASRRNRASYNEQFF
CDR3 DNA: TGTGCCAGCAGACGGAACAGGGCGTCCTACAATGAGCAGTTCTTC
V gene: TRBV7-2
clone size: NA
J gene: TRBJ2-1
D gene: NA

CDR3 protein: CASSFIPSSYNEQFF
CDR3 DNA: TGCGCCAGCAGCTTCATACCGAGCTCCTACAATGAGCAGTTCTTC
V gene: TRBV5-1
clone size: NA
J gene: TRBJ2-1
D gene: NA

CDR3 protein: CSASRGSTDTQYF
CDR3 DNA: TGCAGTGCTAGTAGGGGCTCCACAGATACGCAGTATTTT
V gene: TRBV20-1
clone size: NA
J gene: TRBJ2-3
D gene: NA

CDR3 protein: CAISEGEPSPLHF
CDR3 DNA: TGTGCCATCAGTGAGGGAGAACCCTCACCCCTCCACTTT
V gene: TRBV10-3
clone size: many
J gene: TRBJ1-6
D gene: NA

CDR3 protein: CAISGSLGQGADTQYF
CDR3 DNA: TGTGCCATCAGTGGGTCGTTGGGACAGGGAGCAGATACGCAGTATTTT
V gene: TRBV10-3
clone size: NA
J gene: TRBJ2-3
D gene: TRBD1

CDR3 protein: CASSILQGNEQFF
CDR3 DNA: TGTGCCAGTAGTATACTTCAGGGAAATGAGCAGTTCTTC
V gene: TRBV19
clone size: NA
J gene: TRBJ2-1
D gene: NA

CDR3 protein: CATSDRSRRGYTF
CDR3 DNA: TGTGCCACCAGTGATCGGTCTCGAAGGGGCTACACCTTC
V gene: TRBV24-1
clone size: many
J gene: TRBJ1-2
D gene: NA

CDR3 protein: CASSQWEGDDGYTF
CDR3 DNA: TGTGCCAGCAGCCAATGGGAAGGCGACGATGGCTACACCTTC
V gene: TRBV3-1
clone size: NA
J gene: TRBJ1-2
D gene: NA

CDR3 protein: CASSLEVGRTEQFF
CDR3 DNA: TGTGCCAGCAGCTTAGAGGTGGGGCGGACCGAGCAGTTCTTC
V gene: TRBV11-2
clone size: NA
J gene: TRBJ2-1
D gene: NA

CDR3 protein: CASSQAILSLGYTF
CDR3 DNA: TGTGCCAGCAGCCAAGCAATTTTGTCCCTCGGCTACACCTTC
V gene: TRBV14
clone size: NA
J gene: TRBJ1-2
D gene: NA

CDR3 protein: CASSFYRDFSTDTQYF
CDR3 DNA: TGTGCCAGCAGCTTCTACCGGGACTTCAGCACAGATACGCAGTATTTT
V gene: TRBV5-6
clone size: many
J gene: TRBJ2-3
D gene: NA

CDR3 protein: CSVVRVQETQYF
CDR3 DNA: TGCAGCGTTGTCCGGGTCCAAGAGACCCAGTACTTC
V gene: TRBV29-1
clone size: once
J gene: TRBJ2-5
D gene: NA

CDR3 protein: CSARNRDYLYGQYF
CDR3 DNA: TGCAGTGCTAGAAACCGGGACTACCTCTACGGGCAGTACTTC
V gene: TRBV20-1
clone size: few
J gene: TRBJ2-7
D gene: TRBD2

CDR3 protein: CATSRDLATNEKLFF
CDR3 DNA: TGTGCCACCAGCAGAGATCTTGCAACTAATGAAAAACTGTTTTTT
V gene: TRBV15
clone size: few
J gene: TRBJ1-4
D gene: NA

CDR3 protein: CASSGLANIQYF
CDR3 DNA: TGTGCCAGCAGTGGACTAGCAAACATTCAGTACTTC
V gene: TRBV6-2/TRBV6-3
clone size: many
J gene: TRBJ2-4
D gene: TRBD2

CDR3 protein: CASSKKGGKYEQYF
CDR3 DNA: TGTGCCAGCAGCAAGAAGGGGGGCAAGTACGAGCAGTACTTC
V gene: TRBV21-1
clone size: many
J gene: TRBJ2-7
D gene: NA

CDR3 protein: CASSPDHGEQYF
CDR3 DNA: TGTGCCAGCAGTCCGGACCATGGCGAGCAGTACTTC
V gene: TRBV12-3/TRBV12-4
clone size: few
J gene: TRBJ2-7
D gene: NA

CDR3 protein: CASSQRRGTGGKAFF
CDR3 DNA: TGTGCCAGCAGCCAACGAAGGGGGACAGGGGGGAAAGCTTTCTTT
V gene: TRBV14
clone size: NA
J gene: TRBJ1-1
D gene: TRBD1

CDR3 protein: CASSLSMGQLNYGYTF
CDR3 DNA: TGTGCCAGCAGTTTATCGATGGGGCAGCTTAACTATGGCTACACCTTC
V gene: TRBV27
clone size: few
J gene: TRBJ1-2
D gene: NA

CDR3 protein: CASRGLAPPRDTQYF
CDR3 DNA: TGTGCCAGTAGAGGATTAGCCCCTCCCCGAGATACGCAGTATTTT
V gene: TRBV7-9
clone size: NA
J gene: TRBJ2-3
D gene: NA